The sequence of this TCR beta chain was determined in a study of control samples from healthy donors and cancer patients. Germline V gene data show CDR1 as MNHEY and CDR2 as SVGAGI. The CDR3 is 12 residues long. The V and J ends lost 8 bases and 3 bases respectively, with 10 bases between them. The protocol was immunoSEQ multiplex PCR, while the TCRdb copy is restricted to in-frame clones and leaves out a portion. The profile shows roughly 90,000 clones, roughly 78% of them singletons. The TCR comes from a woman between 55 and 75 years old in good health. This rearrangement joins TRBV6-5 to TRBJ2-5; perhaps TRBD2 as D (6 bases). The sequenced material came from blood. CDR3 DNA sequence: TGTGCCAGCTCCAGACTAGAAGAGACCCAGTACTTC. It specifies CASSRLEETQYF.